Presented here are 2 T cell receptor beta chains from one specimen sequenced in a study of CD8 T cells in Susac syndrome. A quantity of roughly 0.5 to 1 ug RNA underwent reverse transcription using random hexamers. TCRdb re-called the immunoSEQ multiplex PCR reads with MiXCR, one entry per CDR3 protein. The top ten hold roughly 0.29% of the sample, which has about 100,000 distinct CDR3 sequences, 95% seen once. The sample taken for sequencing was CD8+ T cells from PBMCs. The receptors come from a human donor with Susac syndrome.

The gene calls are TRBV10-3 and TRBJ2-1; 13 nucleotides line up with TRBD2. The V and J ends lost 9 bases and 7 bases, in that order; junction bases with no gene match: 9. CDR1 is ENHRY, CDR2 SYGVKD, per germline. The CDR3 consists of 15 residues. CDR3 coding DNA: TGTGCCATTCGGCCGACTAGCGGGAGGAGGAATGAGCAGTTCTTC. Translating gives CAIRPTSGRRNEQFF.

The chain carries TRBV29-1 and TRBJ1-3; 12 bases are shared with TRBD1. There are 17 residues in the CDR3. Germline lookup yields CDR1 SQVTM and CDR2 ANQGSEA. Trimming removed 5 bases from V and 3 bases from J; junction bases left unmatched: 11. The CDR3 DNA follows: TGCAGCGTTTCCGGGACAGGGGGCTTCAGAGGTGGAAACACCATATATTTT. Translating it yields CSVSGTGGFRGGNTIYF.